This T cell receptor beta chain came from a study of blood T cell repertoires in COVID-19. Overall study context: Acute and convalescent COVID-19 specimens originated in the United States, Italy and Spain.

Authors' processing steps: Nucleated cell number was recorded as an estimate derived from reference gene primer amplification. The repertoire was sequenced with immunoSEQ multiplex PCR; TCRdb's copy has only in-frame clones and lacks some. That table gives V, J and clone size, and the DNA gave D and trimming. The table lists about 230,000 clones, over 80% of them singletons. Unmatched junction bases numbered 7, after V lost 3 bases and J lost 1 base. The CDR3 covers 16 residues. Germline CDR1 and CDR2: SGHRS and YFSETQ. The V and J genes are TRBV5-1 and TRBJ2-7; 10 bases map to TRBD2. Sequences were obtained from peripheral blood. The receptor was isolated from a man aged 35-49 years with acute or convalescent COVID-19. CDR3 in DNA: TGCGCCAGCAGCTCAGGACTAGCGGCTACGTCCTACGAGCAGTACTTC. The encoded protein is CASSSGLAATSYEQYF.